This entry lists 12 T cell receptor beta chains sequenced from one sample in a study of T cell changes during pregnancy in multiple sclerosis. The assay was immunoSEQ multiplex PCR, and TCRdb's table has in-frame clones only and misses some. Of some 30,000 clones listed, 89% are singletons. Sample: CD8+ T cells from peripheral blood mononuclear cells, taken after pregnancy. These receptor sequences come from a female donor with multiple sclerosis, enrolled in a pregnancy study.

The chain has TRBV4-3 and TRBJ2-1, with TRBD1 identical over 9 bases. Trimming removed 3 bases from V and 4 bases from J; junction bases left unmatched: 4. The CDR3 consists of 15 residues. Germline CDR1 reads LGHNA; CDR2 reads YSLEER. The CDR3 DNA reads as TGCGCCAGCAGCCATGGGACAGGGCGGTACAATGAGCAGTTCTTC. This encodes CASSHGTGRYNEQFF.

V gene TRBV2 combines with J gene TRBJ2-7, with D tentatively TRBD1 (5 bases). CDR1 and CDR2 (germline): SNHLY, FYNNEI. The CDR3 covers 15 residues. The V and J ends lost 3 bases and 0 bases respectively, with 12 bases between them. CDR3 sequence (DNA): TGTGCCAGCAGTGACAACAGGTTCCTCTCCTACGAGCAGTACTTC. Encoded protein: CASSDNRFLSYEQYF.

The rearrangement links TRBV4-1 to TRBJ2-6; 7 bases are a match to TRBD2. The germline CDR1 and CDR2 sequences are MGHRA and YSYEKL. After removal of 5 bases from V and 0 bases from J, the junction contained 4 bases not matched to a gene. There are 16 residues in the CDR3. CDR3 sequence reads: CASSESGASGANVLTF. CDR3 sequence (DNA): TGCGCCAGCAGCGAAAGCGGGGCCTCTGGGGCCAACGTCCTGACTTTC.

In this sample, this clone is medium-sized. The rearrangement uses TRBV27 and TRBJ2-2; the match to TRBD2 covers 9 bases. With V trimmed by 5 bases and J by 4 bases, 11 bases remained unmatched. The CDR3 extends over 17 amino acids. Germline assignment: CDR1 MNHEY and CDR2 SMNVEV (reference sequence). The CDR3 DNA sequence: TGTGCCAGCAGTCCCTTGGGGCGGGAGGGCCTCACCGGGGAGCTGTTTTTT. It encodes CASSPLGREGLTGELFF.

This clone was seen a single time. The CDR3: CASSLQGNNQPQHF. The CDR3 bases are TGTGCCAGCAGTCTCCAGGGGAACAATCAGCCCCAGCATTTT. J is TRBJ1-5 and V is TRBV28; D is perhaps TRBD1 (6 bases). This CDR3 contains 14 residues. Looked up from germline, CDR1 is MDHEN and CDR2 is SYDVKM. V gave up 5 bases and J gave up 3 bases, with 11 bases separating them.

The V gene is TRBV6-5, the J gene TRBJ2-7; the D gene is possibly TRBD1 (5 bases). The CDR3 runs to 12 residues. Germline V gene data show CDR1 as MNHEY and CDR2 as SVGAGI. Trimming took 6 bases from V and 1 from J, leaving 7 bases between them. Here the CDR3 reads CASSPGSYEQYF. CDR3 sequence (DNA): TGTGCCAGCAGCCCAGGGTCCTACGAGCAGTACTTC.

V and J are TRBV21-1 and TRBJ2-1; whether TRBD2, the table's D call, matches the DNA was not checked. TRBV21-1 is classified as a pseudogene. The CDR3 extends over 14 amino acids. The CDR3 bases are TGTGCCAGCAGGATCAAATCTTCTAGAAATGAGCAGTTCTTC. This codes for CASRIKSSRNEQFF.

A note on this clone: Compared with germline, one end of the junction differs, possibly owing to a read error. The V and J genes are TRBV5-6 and TRBJ2-7, with 9 bases matching TRBD2. CDR1 is SGHDT, CDR2 YYEEEE, per germline. This CDR3 has 15 amino acids. The CDR3 bases are TGTGCCAGCAGCTTGGGTCTAGCGGGATCCTCCGAGCAGTACTTC. Encoded protein: CASSLGLAGSSEQYF.

This chain uses TRBV7-2 with TRBJ1-2; the D gene is possibly TRBD1 (6 bases). The germline gives CDR1 SGHTA, CDR2 FQGNSA. This CDR3 contains 15 residues. Trimming pared 5 bases from V and 2 bases from J, leaving 15 bases between. The CDR3 here is CASSKSDSRNYGYTF. The CDR3 region has the DNA TGTGCCAGCAGCAAATCGGACAGCCGGAACTATGGCTACACCTTC. The full variable domain, its missing parts supplied by reference TRBV7-2 and TRBJ1-2, is GAGVSQSPSNKVTEKGKDVELRCDPISGHTALYWYRQSLGQGLEFLIYFQGNSAPDKSGLPSDRFSAERTGGSVSTLTIQRTQQEDSAVYLCASSKSDSRNYGYTFGSGTRLTVV.

The chain has TRBV7-9 and TRBJ2-3; TRBD1 aligns across 8 bases. Looked up from germline, CDR1 is SEHNR and CDR2 is FQNEAQ (reference sequence). The CDR3 is made up of 16 amino acids. V was clipped by 1 base and J by 4 bases; unmatched bases: 7. CDR3 amino acids: CASSLVPRGLSDTQYF. In nucleotides, the CDR3 is TGTGCCAGCAGCTTAGTGCCCAGGGGGCTGTCAGATACGCAGTATTTT.

This chain connects TRBV9 to TRBJ2-1, with 8 bases aligning to TRBD2. The CDR3 sequence is 14 residues long. V shed 3 bases and J 6 bases; nucleotides not matched to a gene: 5. CDR1 SGDLS and CDR2 YYNGEE come from the germline V gene. CDR3 in DNA: TGTGCCAGCAGCGCCACGGGAGGGTTCAATGAGCAGTTCTTC. Translation gives CASSATGGFNEQFF.

The V call is TRBV27, the J call TRBJ2-6; TRBD1 matches 8 bases. CDR1 is MNHEY, CDR2 SMNVEV, per germline (reference sequence). Unmatched junction bases numbered 8, after V lost 5 bases and J lost 2 bases. The CDR3 has 17 residues. CDR3 bases: TGTGCCAGCAGTCCATTGGACAGGGCAACTGGGGCCAACGTCCTGACTTTC. Translation: CASSPLDRATGANVLTF.